These 11 T cell receptor beta chains came from one sample sequenced in a study of T cells in Graves' hyperthyroidism and ophthalmopathy (dated by TCRdb to 2018 to 2020). The library relied on multiplex PCR. TCRdb lists the instrument as Illumina HiSeq 2000. The TCR beta CDR3 regions were amplified from RNA transcripts. For the first round of RT-PCR on the TCR CDR3, the HTBI primer set was used together with the Qiagen OneStep RT-PCR kit. TCRdb redid the processing of the public reads, applying fastp at Q25 and MiXCR, and retained in-frame beta chains. Entries that share a CDR3 protein sequence are merged under the most common genes and DNA. The sample table holds approximately 490,000 distinct CDR3 sequences, of which 22% were seen once. The biggest ten clones account for approximately 54% of the sample. The source material was blood. The receptors derive from an older woman with Graves' ophthalmopathy.

The chain recombines TRBV15 with TRBJ2-4; D is perhaps TRBD2 (5 bases). The CDR3 length is 16 residues. Trimming left V 3 bases short and J 0 bases short, with 12 bases between. CDR1 is LNHNV, CDR2 YYDKDF, per germline (reference sequence). CDR3 in DNA: TGTGCCACCAGCAGTCGGGGATCGGAAGCCAAAAACATTCAGTACTTC. Its protein product is CATSSRGSEAKNIQYF.

The V and J genes are TRBV12-3 or TRBV12-4 and TRBJ1-3, with TRBD1 matching over 7 bases. There are 15 residues in the CDR3. V dropped 7 bases and J dropped 2; count of bases not matched to a gene: 8. This chain's CDR3 is CASTNTGAAGNTIYF. CDR3 coding DNA: TGTGCCAGCACTAACACAGGGGCGGCTGGAAACACCATATATTTT.

The rearrangement links TRBV18 to TRBJ2-7, with 10 bases aligning to TRBD1. In germline, CDR1 is KGHSH, CDR2 LQKENI. The CDR3 extends over 14 amino acids. Germline trimming cut 5 bases from V and 3 bases from J; bases unmatched to any gene: 4. CDR3 in amino acids: CASSDRGLNYEQYF. Written as DNA, the CDR3 is TGTGCCAGCTCAGACAGGGGGCTGAACTACGAGCAGTACTTC.

The sample holds a few counts of this clonotype. The CDR3 loop reads CASSPPTGETQYF. CDR3 sequence (DNA): TGTGCCAGCAGCCCCCCCACGGGGGAGACCCAGTACTTC. V usage is TRBV7-6 and J usage is TRBJ2-5; D possibly corresponds to TRBD2 (5 bases). The ends were cut back, 5 bases at V and 5 bases at J, with 12 bases in the middle. The germline CDR1 and CDR2 sequences are SGHVS and FNYEAQ. This CDR3 is 13 amino acids long.

This clonotype was found a few times. The rearrangement uses TRBV12-3 or TRBV12-4 and TRBJ2-2, with 12 bases aligning to TRBD2. The V gene end was trimmed by 7 bases and the J gene end by 5 bases; junction bases not matched to a gene: 8. CDR3 length: 16 residues. The DNA of the CDR3 is TGTGCCAGCATTATTACTAGCGGGAGGAGTACCGGGGAGCTGTTTTTT. Protein product: CASIITSGRSTGELFF.

This clonotype was observed once. The gene calls are TRBV9 and TRBJ1-6; D gene uncertain. V gave up 0 bases and J gave up 10 bases, with 8 bases separating them. Germline lookup yields CDR1 SGDLS and CDR2 YYNGEE. This CDR3 region has 13 residues. The CDR3 sequence: CASSVALGSPLHF. For the CDR3, the DNA is TGTGCCAGCAGCGTAGCTCTCGGCTCACCCCTCCACTTT.

This chain connects TRBV9 to TRBJ1-2; D is ambiguous. The CDR3 is 15 residues long. The germline V and J ends were trimmed by 3 bases and 2 bases, with 14 bases remaining between them. Germline lookup yields CDR1 SGDLS and CDR2 YYNGEE. CDR3 nucleotides: TGTGCCAGCAGCGCCTTTTCGGGAGTGAACTATGGCTACACCTTC. This sequence encodes CASSAFSGVNYGYTF.

V is TRBV6-2 or TRBV6-3 and J is TRBJ2-6; D is unresolved. Germline V gene lookup returns CDR1 MNHEY and CDR2 SVGEGT. The V gene lost 0 bases and the J gene lost 4 bases, with 4 bases spanning the gap. CDR3 length: 14 residues. The CDR3, as DNA: TGTGCCAGCAGTTACTCGGGCGGGGCCAACGTCCTGACTTTC. This translates into CASSYSGGANVLTF.

This chain connects TRBV7-9 to TRBJ2-2; 7 positions match TRBD2. Unmatched junction bases numbered 5, after V lost 3 bases and J lost 7 bases. CDR1 SEHNR and CDR2 FQNEAQ come from the germline V gene (reference sequence). This CDR3 comprises 14 residues. The CDR3 nucleotides are TGTGCCAGCAGCTTGCGGCGGGAGTTCGGGGAGCTGTTTTTT. Protein product: CASSLRREFGELFF.

The table lists this clonotype with a few counts. V usage is TRBV6-5 and J usage is TRBJ2-3; weak D call: TRBD1 (5 bases). Germline CDR1 is MNHEY and CDR2 is SVGAGI. Trimming took off 0 bases at V and 5 bases at J, with 18 bases between the two ends. The CDR3 has 17 amino acids. CDR3 nucleotides: TGTGCCAGCAGTTACTCCCTAGGGGCTTCTAGGGGAGATACGCAGTATTTT. Protein: CASSYSLGASRGDTQYF.

This clonotype was detected a few times. V and J are TRBV5-1 and TRBJ2-7, with D possibly matching TRBD1 (6 bases). V lost 0 bases and J lost 2, with 9 bases in between. CDR3 length: 14 amino acids. Germline V CDR1 and CDR2: SGHRS, YFSETQ. The CDR3 DNA follows: TGCGCCAGCAGCTTGGATCAGGGGCCCTACGAGCAGTACTTC. This codes for CASSLDQGPYEQYF. Using reference TRBV5-1 and TRBJ2-7 for the parts outside the CDR3, the full variable domain is KAGVTQTPRYLIKTRGQQVTLSCSPISGHRSVSWYQQTPGQGLQFLFEYFSETQRNKGNFPGRFSGRQFSNSRSEMNVSTLELGDSALYLCASSLDQGPYEQYFGPGTRLTVT.